This TCR beta chain was sequenced for a study of blood T cell repertoires in COVID-19. Study at large: Donors in the United States, Italy and Spain gave samples during acute or convalescent COVID-19. Nucleic acid was either cDNA or gDNA, and it came from T cells, B-cell-depleted T cells, or PBMCs.

Authors' data handling: Cell counts per sample came from amplifying reference gene primers. The protocol was immunoSEQ multiplex PCR, while the TCRdb copy is restricted to in-frame clones and leaves out a portion. The V and J calls and clone size were taken over from that table, and D and trimming were inferred from the DNA. This repertoire shows over 90,000 clones, around 88% found once; its top ten account for less than 4%. CDR1 is LGHDT and CDR2 is YNNKEL in the germline V gene (reference sequence). The CDR3 is 15 amino acids. Trimming removed 0 bases at V and 2 bases at J, with 10 bases between. The clonotype was recovered from a human donor in a cohort sampled during active COVID-19. The sample was peripheral blood. The V gene is TRBV3-1 (or the pseudogene TRBV3-2), the J gene TRBJ2-5; tentative D call: TRBD2 (6 bases). The CDR3 nucleotides are TGTGCCAGCAGCCAAGATTGGAGGGGTCAAGAGACCCAGTACTTC. Its protein product is CASSQDWRGQETQYF.